The rows below give T cell receptor beta chains drawn from one sample of a study of cytomegalovirus exposure and HLA in healthy donors. Sequencing used immunoSEQ multiplex PCR; TCRdb keeps in-frame clones, though not all of them. The table lists about 140,000 clones, 78% of them singletons, with less than 3.5% in the top ten. Sequencing input: PBMCs. The receptors were sampled from a male donor in good health and CMV-seronegative. Both conserved end residues are trimmed from each CDR3.

TRBV29-1,TRBJ2-7,SVANLVTGGFYEQY
TRBV27,TRBJ1-1,ASSLRRTGGTEAF
TRBV10-3,TRBJ2-7,AIKPGEREPEQY
TRBV6-5,TRBJ2-7,ASSYRLAGGNEQY
TRBV6-5,TRBJ1-1,ASSEDRSCEAF
TRBV25-1,TRBJ2-3,ASSTEGLTDTQY
TRBV6-6,TRBJ2-7,ASSYSQFSYEQY
TRBV27,TRBJ1-4,ASRPGTGMRKLF
TRBV25-1,TRBJ1-1,ASTQTGMNTEAF
TRBV5-4,TRBJ2-1,ASSLVTGYNEQF
TRBV2,TRBJ2-7,ASSWEGDEQY
TRBV18,TRBJ2-3,ASSPLSGIGTDTQY
TRBV2,TRBJ1-4,ASTTGGRANNEKLF
TRBV4-1,TRBJ2-1,ASSQRESSYNEQF
TRBV5-1,TRBJ2-7,ASSPASGWIEQY
TRBV12-2,TRBJ2-3,ASRLVPSGRAEDTQY
TRBV6-6,TRBJ1-2,ASSYSRDYGYT
TRBV7-7,TRBJ2-5,ASSPWDRDTETQY
TRBV19,TRBJ1-5,ASSVPGNQPQH
TRBV30,TRBJ2-1,ALASGGSPYNEQF
TRBV15,TRBJ1-5,ATSREVRRVNQPQH
TRBV6-5,TRBJ2-7,ASSRTAGPIKQY
TRBV7-9,TRBJ2-7,ASSPNSYEQY
TRBV9,TRBJ2-3,ASSVGSSGGADTQY
TRBV4-1,TRBJ2-1,ASSQVAGLAGGTVYNEQF
TRBV18,TRBJ2-1,ASSPPTGGNEQF
TRBV6-5,TRBJ1-4,ASSLQGPLLNEKLF
TRBV5-6,TRBJ1-4,ASSSMTGAQEKLF
TRBV9,TRBJ1-1,ASSEDGAANTEAF
TRBV5-1,TRBJ1-3,ASSSGTATSGNTIY